The sequence of this TCR beta chain was determined in a study of blood T cell repertoires in COVID-19. Study details: Both acute and convalescent COVID-19 samples were obtained from the United States, Italy and Spain.

Recruits, aged roughly 18 to 95 years, lived in 20 to 30 US areas. Assignments of participants to cohorts depended upon their own reported clinical history. Before being deemed recovered, Cohort 3 donors had two negative PCRs, clearance, or symptom resolution. The table came from immunoSEQ multiplex PCR; TCRdb's copy has only in-frame clones and leaves some out. The data contain 290,000 or so clones, 86% of them singletons. Input material: PBMCs or T cells enriched from blood (not recorded which). The receptor was isolated from a woman aged 18-30 years who had recovered from COVID-19.

CDR3 nucleotide sequence: TGTGCCAGCAGTGAAGCGGACGTACAGGGGGCGAGCTCCTACAATGAGCAGTTCTTC. Translated: CASSEADVQGASSYNEQFF. The rearrangement joins TRBV2 to TRBJ2-1; 9 nucleotides align to TRBD1. The germline CDR1 and CDR2 sequences are SNHLY and FYNNEI. The CDR3 is 19 residues long. The trim removed 0 bases at V and 0 bases at J, leaving 9 bases unmatched.